Each of the 18 T cell receptor beta chains below was sequenced from the same sample in a study of TIL therapy for anti-PD-1-resistant metastatic lung cancer. The libraries were made with immunoSEQ v3. The assay was immunoSEQ multiplex PCR, and TCRdb's table has in-frame clones only and misses some. The sample includes tens of thousands of clones, 60% to 85% of them seen just once. The time point denotes: pre-treatment sample, taken before nivolumab and TIL therapy. Sample: blood, taken at baseline. The receptors originated from a person between 25 and 79 years old with non-small cell lung cancer.

The J gene is TRBJ2-5, the V gene TRBV5-1; 10 bases are a match to TRBD2. The closer fit of TRBJ2-7 to the DNA end suggests the J call may be wrong. Looked up from germline, CDR1 is SGHRS and CDR2 is YFSETQ. The length of the CDR3 is 15 residues. As DNA, the CDR3 is TGCGCCAGCAGCCTCCAAGCGGGAGGGCCTTACGAGCAGTACTTC. Translating it yields CASSLQAGGPYEQYF.

V gene TRBV5-1 combines with J gene TRBJ2-1; D remains ambiguous. Trimming shortened V by 0 bases and J by 9 bases, and 10 bases separated the two germline ends. This CDR3 has 13 amino acids. Germline V gives CDR1 SGHRS, CDR2 YFSETQ. The CDR3 bases are TGCGCCAGCAGCTTGGCTCTCGGCACTGAGCAGTTCTTC. This gives the protein CASSLALGTEQFF.

This chain joins TRBV9 and TRBJ2-4; the D gene is possibly TRBD1 (5 bases). The V gene lost 0 bases and the J gene lost 5 bases, with 15 bases spanning the gap. Germline CDR1 reads SGDLS; CDR2 reads YYNGEE. This CDR3 comprises 16 residues. DNA of the CDR3: TGTGCCAGCAGCGTAGCTCCAGGGCGAGCAGAAAACATTCAGTACTTC. It specifies CASSVAPGRAENIQYF.

CDR3 sequence: CASSLGPGISYEQYF. CDR3 nucleotide sequence: TGTGCCAGCAGCTTGGGCCCGGGAATCTCCTACGAGCAGTACTTC. The V call is TRBV5-6, the J call TRBJ2-7, with D maybe TRBD2 (5 bases). Germline lookup yields CDR1 SGHDT and CDR2 YYEEEE. V was clipped by 0 bases and J by 0 bases, with 10 bases between them. This CDR3 contains 15 residues.

This chain links TRBV11-1 with TRBJ1-6, with D possibly being TRBD1 (5 bases). The CDR3 runs to 17 residues. Germline V lookup: CDR1 SGHAT, CDR2 FQDESV (reference sequence). Trimming removed 2 bases at V and 0 bases at J, with 11 bases between. For the CDR3, the DNA is TGTGCCAGCAGCTTACCGAGGGGTAGCTCCTATAATTCACCCCTCCACTTT. Protein sequence: CASSLPRGSSYNSPLHF.

The rearrangement joins TRBV11-2 to TRBJ2-7, with a weak D call TRBD2 (6 bases). Germline CDR1 reads SGHAT; CDR2 reads FQNNGV. This CDR3 is 13 amino acids long. V gave up 3 bases and J gave up 3 bases, with 9 bases separating them. This CDR3 reads CASSFGGSYEQYF. In nucleotides, the CDR3 is TGTGCCAGCAGCTTCGGGGGTAGCTACGAGCAGTACTTC.

This chain connects TRBV7-2 to TRBJ2-7; D may be TRBD1 or TRBD2 (5 bases each). CDR1 is SGHTA, CDR2 FQGNSA, per germline. Trimming cost V 5 bases and J 0 bases, with 11 bases left between them. This CDR3 contains 14 residues. In nucleotides, the CDR3 is TGTGCCAGCAGCACAGCCGGGGCCTCCTACGAGCAGTACTTC. Translating it yields CASSTAGASYEQYF.

This sequence joins TRBV5-1 and TRBJ2-5; possible D gene TRBD2, 6 bases. The CDR3 extends over 15 amino acids. Deletions cut 3 bases from V and 9 bases from J, with 21 bases between. The germline V gene has CDR1 SGHRS and CDR2 YFSETQ. The CDR3 loop reads CASSYKTPNGGAQYF. The DNA of the CDR3 is TGCGCCAGCAGCTATAAAACGCCGAACGGAGGGGCCCAGTACTTC.

The rearrangement links TRBV20-1 to TRBJ2-1; D is uncertain. Between the trimmed V and J ends, which lost 7 bases and 1 base, there was a span of 5 bases. Germline V CDR1 and CDR2: DFQATT, SNEGSKA (reference sequence). CDR3 length: 11 residues. CDR3 coding DNA: TGCAGTGGGGGATCCTACAATGAGCAGTTCTTC. Amino acid sequence: CSGGSYNEQFF.

The chain joins TRBV30 to TRBJ2-5, with 11 bases that match TRBD2. The J call may not be correct, given that the DNA end is closer to TRBJ2-7. This CDR3 region has 13 residues. Germline assignment: CDR1 GTSNPN and CDR2 SVGIG (reference sequence). DNA for the CDR3: TGTGCCAGGGCCGGGACTAGCGGCTACGAGCAGTACTTC. Its protein is CARAGTSGYEQYF.

The rearrangement links TRBV4-1 to TRBJ1-4; no clear D gene. The length of the CDR3 is 11 residues. Trimming removed 2 bases from V and 5 bases from J, with 0 bases in between. Germline assignment: CDR1 MGHRA and CDR2 YSYEKL. The CDR3 nucleotides are TGCGCCAGCAGCCAAAATGAAAAACTGTTTTTT. Protein product: CASSQNEKLFF.

Regarding this clone: The sample holds other DNA sequences that translate to the same CDR3. The V and J genes are TRBV27 and TRBJ1-5; 7 bases are shared with TRBD1. Trimming removed 2 bases from V and 7 bases from J; junction bases left unmatched: 5. CDR1 is MNHEY, CDR2 SMNVEV, per germline (reference sequence). This CDR3 spans 14 amino acids. The DNA for the CDR3 is TGTGCCAGCAGTTTAGGAGGGGGCGGCCAGCCCCAGCATTTT. Translation gives CASSLGGGGQPQHF.

This chain links TRBV25-1 with TRBJ2-1; the match to TRBD2 covers 8 bases. The V segment lost 5 bases and the J segment 8 bases; nucleotides outside the gene matches: 14. CDR3 length equals 16 residues. CDR1 and CDR2 (germline): MGHDK, SYGVNS. The chain's CDR3 is CASSKVAGISLYEQFF. The CDR3 DNA reads TGTGCCAGCAGTAAGGTAGCGGGGATCTCTCTCTATGAGCAGTTCTTC.

This clone was seen more than once but under ten times. The genes are TRBV7-6 and TRBJ2-1, with D tentatively TRBD2 (6 bases). CDR1 is SGHVS and CDR2 is FNYEAQ in the germline V gene. This CDR3 comprises 13 residues. V lost 4 bases and J lost 7, with 11 bases in between. The CDR3 bases are TGTGCCAGCAGCTCGGGACTTTCTAATGAGCAGTTCTTC. Protein: CASSSGLSNEQFF. Using reference TRBV7-6 and TRBJ2-1 for the parts outside the CDR3, the full variable domain is GAGVSQSPRYKVTKRGQDVALRCDPISGHVSLYWYRQALGQGPEFLTYFNYEAQQDKSGLPNDRFSAERPEGSISTLTIQRTEQRDSAMYRCASSSGLSNEQFFGPGTRLTVL.

V and J are TRBV9 and TRBJ2-2; 7 nucleotides agree with TRBD1. J gave up 1 base and V 3 bases, and 3 bases lay outside the gene matches. Germline CDR1 reads SGDLS; CDR2 reads YYNGEE. The CDR3 runs to 15 residues. CDR3 sequence: CASSAGQENTGELFF. Written as DNA, the CDR3 is TGTGCCAGCAGCGCCGGACAGGAGAACACCGGGGAGCTGTTTTTT. Full variable domain (remainder filled in from reference TRBV9 and TRBJ2-2): DSGVTQTPKHLITATGQRVTLRCSPRSGDLSVYWYQQSLDQGLQFLIQYYNGEERAKGNILERFSAQQFPDLHSELNLSSLELGDSALYFCASSAGQENTGELFFGEGSRLTVL.

This clone appeared once. The V gene is TRBV10-3, the J gene TRBJ2-2; 9 bases align to TRBD1. Germline values: CDR1 ENHRY, CDR2 SYGVKD. The CDR3 consists of 16 residues. The V gene end was trimmed by 8 bases and the J gene end by 6 bases; junction bases not matched to a gene: 13. The DNA for the CDR3 is TGTGCCATCCGCGTAGGGAATACAGGGGGCTCCGGGGAGCTGTTTTTT. It encodes CAIRVGNTGGSGELFF.

Written as DNA, the CDR3 is TGTGCCAGCAGTTTATCTGGGGGTTTATGGACAGAGAGCAATCAGCCCCAGCATTTT. This translates into CASSLSGGLWTESNQPQHF. The rearrangement uses TRBV28 and TRBJ1-5, with a weak D call TRBD1 (6 bases). Per germline, CDR1 MDHEN and CDR2 SYDVKM. This CDR3 is 19 amino acids long. V lost 1 base to trimming and J lost 1 base, with 20 bases between them.

Here the CDR3 DNA reads TGTGCCAGCAGTTTCGTAGCGGGGGCCTACGAGCAGTACTTC. Protein: CASSFVAGAYEQYF. The chain recombines TRBV27 with TRBJ2-7; 9 positions match TRBD2. Trimming cost V 3 bases and J 2 bases; bases outside gene matches: 2. From germline, CDR1 is MNHEY and CDR2 SMNVEV (reference sequence). CDR3 length: 14 residues.